These 2 T cell receptor beta chains came from one sample sequenced in a study of naive and memory T cell subsets. The SP2 primer and nested alpha and beta constant region primers amplified ligated cDNA in four rounds. TCRdb reprocessed the UMI-ligation and nested PCR reads via MiXCR and lists one record per CDR3 protein. The sample has 11,000 to 15,000 distinct CDR3 sequences, about 5% seen once. Sample treatment: skin biopsy from PPD injection site in Mantoux-positive individual. The library had UMIs added by 3' ligation of an oligonucleotide to TCR cDNA. Here the sequenced sample was skin, taken from a tuberculin skin test site. These receptors all come from an adult in good health.

This clonotype was counted at least ten times. The chain uses TRBV4-3 and TRBJ1-3; D gene uncertain. Trimming took 1 base from V and 0 from J, leaving 7 bases between them. Germline loops: CDR1 LGHNA, CDR2 YSLEER. This CDR3 is 15 amino acids long. The CDR3 region is CASSQGAASGNTIYF. The CDR3 DNA is TGCGCCAGCAGCCAAGGAGCAGCCTCTGGAAACACCATATATTTT.

This clonotype was found many times. CDR3 loop: CASSPAGETQYF. CDR3 nucleotides: TGTGCCAGCTCACCGGCAGGCGAGACCCAGTACTTC. The chain uses TRBV18 and TRBJ2-5, with D uncertain. This CDR3 spans 12 amino acids. The V gene's germline CDR1 is KGHSH and CDR2 LQKENI. V shed 3 bases and J shed 5 bases, with 7 bases lying between them.